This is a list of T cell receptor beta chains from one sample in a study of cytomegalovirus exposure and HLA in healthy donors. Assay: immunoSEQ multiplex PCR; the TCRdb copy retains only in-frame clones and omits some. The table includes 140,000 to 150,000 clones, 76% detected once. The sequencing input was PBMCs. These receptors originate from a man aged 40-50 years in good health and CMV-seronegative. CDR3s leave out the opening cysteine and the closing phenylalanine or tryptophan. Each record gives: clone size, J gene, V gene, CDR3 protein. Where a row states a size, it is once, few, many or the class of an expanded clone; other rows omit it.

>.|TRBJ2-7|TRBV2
ASSDELIPSYEQY
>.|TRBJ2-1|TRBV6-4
ASSDNLQGAAYNEQF
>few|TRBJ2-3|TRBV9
ASSVAWRADHSTDTQY
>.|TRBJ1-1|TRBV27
ASSFAGDTKAF
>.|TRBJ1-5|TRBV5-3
ARSLRPGVPSNQPQH
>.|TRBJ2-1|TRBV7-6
ASSFSGRYNEQF
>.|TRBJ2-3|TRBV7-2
ASSLETMDTQY
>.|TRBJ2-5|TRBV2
ASSVTAGGETQY
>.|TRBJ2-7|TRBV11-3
ASSLGGQAPYEQY
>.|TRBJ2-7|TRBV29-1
SASRDSSYEQY
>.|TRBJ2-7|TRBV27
ASSHRGSYEQY
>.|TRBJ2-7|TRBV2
ASRQTLLSYEQY
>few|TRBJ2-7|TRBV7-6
ASSPQTGGGYEQY
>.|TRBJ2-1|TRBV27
ASSLYGTSGGYNEQF
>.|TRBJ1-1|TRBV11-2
ASRKTRTGTSEAF
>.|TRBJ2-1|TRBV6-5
ASSSRSNEQF
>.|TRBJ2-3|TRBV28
ASAGVAGFGTDTQY
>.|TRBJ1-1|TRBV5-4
ASSPRGGNTEAF
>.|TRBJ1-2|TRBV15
ATSRDEGGWDGYT
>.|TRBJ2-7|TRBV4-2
ASSQESMGGGPFYEQY
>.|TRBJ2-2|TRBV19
ASRLGVNTGELF
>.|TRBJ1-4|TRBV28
ASSLDRGVANEKLF
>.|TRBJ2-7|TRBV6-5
ASSPSGGYEQY
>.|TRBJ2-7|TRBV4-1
ASSQVFSGDEQY
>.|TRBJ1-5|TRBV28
ASTRRGGPGNQPQH
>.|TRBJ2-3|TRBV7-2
ASSFGTPTDTQY
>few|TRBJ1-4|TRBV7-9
ASSRPGLSGIATNEKLF
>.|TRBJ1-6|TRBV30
AWTRGQVGNSPLQ
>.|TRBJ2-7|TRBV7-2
ASSSVTSGSYEQY
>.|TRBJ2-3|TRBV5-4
ASSSRAGVADTQY
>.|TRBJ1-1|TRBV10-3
AISGGHLNTEAF
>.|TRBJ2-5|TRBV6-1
ASSETGGEETQY
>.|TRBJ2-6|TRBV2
ATDRFSSGANVLT
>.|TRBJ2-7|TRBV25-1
ASSLSVDYEQY
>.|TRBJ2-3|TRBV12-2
ASRSSGGSWGTDTQY
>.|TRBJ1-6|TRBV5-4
ASSLGPPQALRTPLH
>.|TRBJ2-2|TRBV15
ATSRGGLGLNTGELF
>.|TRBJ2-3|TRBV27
ASSLGGRAADTQY
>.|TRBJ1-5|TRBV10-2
ASSESSGFVGNQPQH
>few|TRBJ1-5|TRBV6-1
ASSDTAGQPQH
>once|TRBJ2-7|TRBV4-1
ASSHLGAYEQY